One TCR beta chain is described in this entry. Which antigen it targets is not known. No much larger clonotype is one base removed from it; base qualities were not supplied. The data stem from a study of T cell responses to AZD1222 COVID-19 vaccine (dated by TCRdb to the early 2020s). With regard to the full study: AZD1222 recipients whose second dose came at about 4 weeks and those whose second dose came at about 12 weeks were combined into one group, since spike-specific TCR depth and breadth did not differ between the two schedules. A total of about 250 trial participants underwent TCR sequencing, of whom about 210 had received two doses of AZD1222 and 26 had received two doses of the MenACWY control vaccine. Trial participants were enrolled by age into subgroups of 18-55, 56-69 and 70-plus years, and around 150, 28 and 57 TCR-sequenced participants, respectively, were included in these subgroups. Study-wide findings and limitations: Most participants were white British and females outnumbered males, and the authors suggested that clonal diversity may have been underestimated. In the small 56-69-year group, the increase in depth fell short of significance, most likely because of low power. The whole spike protein was spanned by vaccine-associated CD4 TCRs, and dominant responses were seen in regions 160-218 and 743-854. Epitopes outside the regions mutated in the B.1.351 and B.1.1.7 variants were reportedly recognized by nearly half of the unique spike-specific TCRs. Because no day 14 peak-response samples were available, repertoires were characterized only after the peak T cell response. Only five or six AZD1222 recipients were SARS-CoV-2 seropositive at baseline, limiting conclusions about previously exposed vaccinees. A significant rise in spike-specific TCR breadth and depth was observed after two AZD1222 doses relative to day 0 and relative to MenACWY recipients.

The CDR3 regions of human TCRbeta chains were analyzed by immunosequencing. Under the source paper's analysis protocol: TCRs in the repertoires were matched against a reference library of SARS-CoV-2-specific TCRs that had been generated with the MIRA antigen-specificity platform. Breadth was defined as the fraction of unique TCRs that were SARS-CoV-2-associated. Depth was defined as the fraction of total T cells that were SARS-CoV-2-associated. Using the MIRA data, each spike-specific TCR was assigned both to the spike region to which the TCR was reactive and to a CD4 or CD8 class. Log10-transformed breadth and depth values were compared by one-way ANOVA with Sidak's multiple comparisons tests. Held by TCRdb, this immuneACCESS table contains in-frame sequences only and omits some clones. Under half of the omission traces to an unresolved V gene where checked; the cause of the rest is unknown. V, J and clone size are taken as reported in that table, and D and trimming were inferred from the DNA itself. For this sample there are approximately 150,000 clones; over 75% appear just once. Approximately 2.8% of the sample belongs to the ten largest clones.

The time point tag for this specimen amounts to: baseline before first vaccination. Vaccinee samples came from UK trials COV001 and COV002, including a single-blind randomized controlled phase 2/3 trial of AZD1222 (ChAdOx1 nCoV-19) in healthy adults. For TCRbeta chain sequencing, PBMC samples were collected from trial participants at day 0 and at day 28 after the second dose. This TCR came from an adult in good health. The input for sequencing was peripheral blood, taken on day 0 of AZD1222 vaccination.

The CDR3 reads as follows: CASSQRASYEQYF. The bases read TGTGCCAGCAGCCAACGTGCGAGCTACGAGCAGTACTTC. The V and J genes are TRBV7-3 and TRBJ2-7, with the D gene uncertain. CDR1 SGHTA and CDR2 FQGTGA are derived from the germline V gene. V and J are truncated by 5 bases and 3 bases respectively, leaving an intervening sequence of 11 bases. Its CDR3 holds 13 amino acids, cysteine through phenylalanine. The sequence is cut down to CDR3 DNA, 39 bases in frame from base 1.